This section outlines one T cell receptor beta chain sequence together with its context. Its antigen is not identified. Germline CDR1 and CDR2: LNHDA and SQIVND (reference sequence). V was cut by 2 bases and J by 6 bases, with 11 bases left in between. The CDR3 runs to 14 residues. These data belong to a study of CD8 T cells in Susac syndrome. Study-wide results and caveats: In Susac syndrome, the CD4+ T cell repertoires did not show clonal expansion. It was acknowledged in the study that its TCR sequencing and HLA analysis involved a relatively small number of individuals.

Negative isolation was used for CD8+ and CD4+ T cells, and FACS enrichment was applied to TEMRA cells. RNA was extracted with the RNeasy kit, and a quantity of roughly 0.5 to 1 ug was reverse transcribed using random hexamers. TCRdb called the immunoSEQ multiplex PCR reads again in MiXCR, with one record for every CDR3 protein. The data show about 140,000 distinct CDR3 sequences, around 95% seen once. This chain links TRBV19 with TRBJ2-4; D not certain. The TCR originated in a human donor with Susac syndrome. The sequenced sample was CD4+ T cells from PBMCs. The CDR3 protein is CASSILGDGNIQYF. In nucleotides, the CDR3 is TGTGCCAGTAGTATACTGGGTGACGGAAACATTCAGTACTTC.